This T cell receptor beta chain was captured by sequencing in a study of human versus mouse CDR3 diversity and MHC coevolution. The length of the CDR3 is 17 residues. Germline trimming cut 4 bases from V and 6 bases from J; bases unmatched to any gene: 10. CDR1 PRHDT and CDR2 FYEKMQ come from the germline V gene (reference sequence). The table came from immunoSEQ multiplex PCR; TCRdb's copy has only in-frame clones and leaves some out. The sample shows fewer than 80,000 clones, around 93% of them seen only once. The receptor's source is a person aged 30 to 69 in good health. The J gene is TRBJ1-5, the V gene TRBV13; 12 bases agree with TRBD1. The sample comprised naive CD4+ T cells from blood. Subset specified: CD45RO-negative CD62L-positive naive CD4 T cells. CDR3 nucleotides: TGTGCCAGCAGCTCAACCCGGGGACAGGGGGCTCGTCAGCCCCAGCATTTT. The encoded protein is CASSSTRGQGARQPQHF.